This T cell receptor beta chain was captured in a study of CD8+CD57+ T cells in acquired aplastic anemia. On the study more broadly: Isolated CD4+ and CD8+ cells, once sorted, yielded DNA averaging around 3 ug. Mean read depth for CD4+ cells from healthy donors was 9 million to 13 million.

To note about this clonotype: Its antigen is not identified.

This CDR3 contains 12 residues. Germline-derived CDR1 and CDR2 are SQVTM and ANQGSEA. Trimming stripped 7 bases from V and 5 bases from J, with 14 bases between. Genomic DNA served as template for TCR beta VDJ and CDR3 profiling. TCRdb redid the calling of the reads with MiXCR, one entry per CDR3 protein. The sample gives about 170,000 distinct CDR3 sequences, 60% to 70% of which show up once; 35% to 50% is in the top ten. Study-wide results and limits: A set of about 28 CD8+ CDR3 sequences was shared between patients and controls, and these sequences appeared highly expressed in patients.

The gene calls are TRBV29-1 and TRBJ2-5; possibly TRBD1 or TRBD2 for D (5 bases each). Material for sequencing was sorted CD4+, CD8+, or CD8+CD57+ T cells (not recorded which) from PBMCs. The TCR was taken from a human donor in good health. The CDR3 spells CSALGEWETQYF. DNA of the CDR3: TGCAGCGCCCTGGGGGAGTGGGAGACCCAGTACTTC.